This T cell receptor beta chain was recorded in a study of cytomegalovirus exposure and HLA in healthy donors. Study results and limitations: In vitro checks showed that three CMV-associated chains really do target CMV antigens. Reports described diagnosis of cytomegalovirus status by the classifier as highly specific and sensitive. Most TCR sequences were seen very rarely across donors, but some public TCRs occurred in many.

Sequenced by immunoSEQ multiplex PCR; TCRdb stores in-frame clones only, minus some. The table shows about 130,000 clones, with roughly four fifths occurring only once. Losses at the gene ends were 5 bases for V and 5 bases for J; bases not matched to a gene: 5. CDR1 and CDR2 from the germline V gene are SGHAT and FQNNGV. The CDR3 runs to 14 residues. Note on this clone: The antigen is not known.

The sequenced material came from PBMCs. The rearrangement uses TRBV11-2 and TRBJ2-7; 11 nucleotides agree with TRBD2. This clonotype was sampled from a young man in good health and CMV-seropositive. Written as DNA, the CDR3 is TGTGCCAGCAGCGCGACTAGCGGGGAAGACGAGCAGTACTTC. This translates into CASSATSGEDEQYF. Filled out from reference TRBV11-2 and TRBJ2-7, the complete variable domain reads EAGVAQSPRYKIIEKRQSVAFWCNPISGHATLYWYQQILGQGPKLLIQFQNNGVVDDSQLPKDRFSAERLKGVDSTLKIQPAKLEDSAVYLCASSATSGEDEQYFGPGTRLTVT.